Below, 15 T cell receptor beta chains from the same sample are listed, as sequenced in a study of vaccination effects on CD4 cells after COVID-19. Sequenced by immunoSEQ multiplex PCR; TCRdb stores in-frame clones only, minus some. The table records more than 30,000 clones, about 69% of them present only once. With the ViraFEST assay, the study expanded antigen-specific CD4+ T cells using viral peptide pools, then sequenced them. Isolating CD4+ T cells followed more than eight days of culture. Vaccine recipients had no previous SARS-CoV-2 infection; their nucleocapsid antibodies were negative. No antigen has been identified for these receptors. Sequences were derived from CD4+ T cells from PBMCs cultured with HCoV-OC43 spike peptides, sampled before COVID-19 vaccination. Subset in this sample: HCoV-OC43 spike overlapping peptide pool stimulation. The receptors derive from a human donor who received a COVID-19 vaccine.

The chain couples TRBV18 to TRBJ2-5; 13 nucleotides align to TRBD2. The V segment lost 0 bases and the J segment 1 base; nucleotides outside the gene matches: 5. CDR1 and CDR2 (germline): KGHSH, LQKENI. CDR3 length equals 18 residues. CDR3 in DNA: TGTGCCAGCTCACCACCGAGGTGGACTAGCGGGGGCCAAGAGACCCAGTACTTC. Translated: CASSPPRWTSGGQETQYF. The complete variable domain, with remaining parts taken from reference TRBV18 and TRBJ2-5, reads NAGVMQNPRHLVRRRGQEARLRCSPMKGHSHVYWYRQLPEEGLKFMVYLQKENIIDESGMPKERFSAEFPKEGPSILRIQQVVRGDSAAYFCASSPPRWTSGGQETQYFGPGTRLLVL.

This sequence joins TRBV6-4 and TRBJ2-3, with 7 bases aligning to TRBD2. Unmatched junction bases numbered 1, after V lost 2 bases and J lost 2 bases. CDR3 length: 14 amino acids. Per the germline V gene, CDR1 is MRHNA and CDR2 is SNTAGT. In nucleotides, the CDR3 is TGTGCCAGCAGTGACGGGAGGGCCACAGATACGCAGTATTTT. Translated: CASSDGRATDTQYF.

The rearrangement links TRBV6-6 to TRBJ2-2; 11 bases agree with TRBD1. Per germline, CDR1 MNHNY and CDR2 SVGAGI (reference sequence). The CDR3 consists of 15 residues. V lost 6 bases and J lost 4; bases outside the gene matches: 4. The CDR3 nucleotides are TGTGCCAGCAGAGAGGGACAGGGGGGCACCGGGGAGCTGTTTTTT. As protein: CASREGQGGTGELFF.

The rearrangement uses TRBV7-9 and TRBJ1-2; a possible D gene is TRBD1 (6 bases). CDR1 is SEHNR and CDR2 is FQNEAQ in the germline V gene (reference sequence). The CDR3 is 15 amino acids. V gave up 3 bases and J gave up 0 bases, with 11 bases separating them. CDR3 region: CASSFRDISNYGYTF. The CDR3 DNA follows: TGTGCCAGCAGCTTCCGGGACATCTCTAACTATGGCTACACCTTC.

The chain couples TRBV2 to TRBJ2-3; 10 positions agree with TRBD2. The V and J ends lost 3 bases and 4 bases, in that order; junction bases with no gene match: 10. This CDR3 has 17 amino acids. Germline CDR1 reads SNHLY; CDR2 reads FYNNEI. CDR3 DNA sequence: TGTGCCAGCAGTGATCAGCGGGGGGGATTTGGGGCAGATACGCAGTATTTT. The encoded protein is CASSDQRGGFGADTQYF. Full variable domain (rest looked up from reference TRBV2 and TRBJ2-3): EPEVTQTPSHQVTQMGQEVILRCVPISNHLYFYWYRQILGQKVEFLVSFYNNEISEKSEIFDDQFSVERPDGSNFTLKIRSTKLEDSAMYFCASSDQRGGFGADTQYFGPGTRLTVL.

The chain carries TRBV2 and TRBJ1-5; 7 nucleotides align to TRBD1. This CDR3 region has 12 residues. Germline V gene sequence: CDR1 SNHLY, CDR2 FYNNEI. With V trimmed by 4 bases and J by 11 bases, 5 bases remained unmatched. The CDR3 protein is CASSGQGRTQHF. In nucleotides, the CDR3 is TGTGCCAGCAGTGGACAGGGTAGGACCCAGCATTTT.

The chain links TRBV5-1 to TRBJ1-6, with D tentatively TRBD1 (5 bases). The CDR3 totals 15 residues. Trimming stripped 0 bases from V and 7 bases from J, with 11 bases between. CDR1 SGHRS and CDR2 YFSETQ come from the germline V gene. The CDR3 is CASSLAGTENSPLHF. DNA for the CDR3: TGCGCCAGCAGCTTGGCCGGGACCGAGAATTCACCCCTCCACTTT. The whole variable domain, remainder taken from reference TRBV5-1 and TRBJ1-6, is KAGVTQTPRYLIKTRGQQVTLSCSPISGHRSVSWYQQTPGQGLQFLFEYFSETQRNKGNFPGRFSGRQFSNSRSEMNVSTLELGDSALYLCASSLAGTENSPLHFGNGTRLTVT.

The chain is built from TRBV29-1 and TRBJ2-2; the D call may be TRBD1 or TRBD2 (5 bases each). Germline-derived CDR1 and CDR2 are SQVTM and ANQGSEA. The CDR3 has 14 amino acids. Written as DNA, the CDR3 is TGCACCATTGGCCCCGGGACGGACACCGGGGAGCTGTTTTTT. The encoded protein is CTIGPGTDTGELFF.

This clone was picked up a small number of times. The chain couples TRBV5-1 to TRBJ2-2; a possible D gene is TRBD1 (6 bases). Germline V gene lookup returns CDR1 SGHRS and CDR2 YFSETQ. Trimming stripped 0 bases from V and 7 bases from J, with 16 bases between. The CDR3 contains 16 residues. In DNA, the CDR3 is TGCGCCAGCAGCTTGGTGGGGGCGCGGTCAGGCGGGGAGCTGTTTTTT. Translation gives CASSLVGARSGGELFF.

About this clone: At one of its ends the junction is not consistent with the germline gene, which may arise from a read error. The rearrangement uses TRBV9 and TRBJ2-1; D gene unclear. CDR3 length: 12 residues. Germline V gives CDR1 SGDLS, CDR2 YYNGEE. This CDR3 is CASSVAYNEQFF. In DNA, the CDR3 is TGTGCCAGCAGCGTAGCCTATAATGAGCAGTTCTTC.

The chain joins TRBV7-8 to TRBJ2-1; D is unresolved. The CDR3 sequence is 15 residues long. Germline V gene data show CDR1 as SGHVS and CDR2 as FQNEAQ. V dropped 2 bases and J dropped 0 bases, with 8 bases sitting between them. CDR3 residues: CASSLPQSSYNEQFF. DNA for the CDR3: TGTGCCAGCAGCTTACCCCAGAGCTCCTACAATGAGCAGTTCTTC.

As DNA, the CDR3 is TGCGCCAGCAGTTTAACAAGGGGGAATCCCCCTTACGAGCAGTACTTC. This translates into CASSLTRGNPPYEQYF. This rearrangement joins TRBV4-1 to TRBJ2-7, with D maybe TRBD1 (6 bases). Germline V gene data show CDR1 as MGHRA and CDR2 as YSYEKL. The CDR3 is 16 residues long. V lost 6 bases and J 4 bases, leaving 22 bases between the germline ends.

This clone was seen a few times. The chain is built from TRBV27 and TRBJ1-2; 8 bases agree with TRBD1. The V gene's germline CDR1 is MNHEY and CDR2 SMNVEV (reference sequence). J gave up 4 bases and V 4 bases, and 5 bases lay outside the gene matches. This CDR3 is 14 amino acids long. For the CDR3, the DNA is TGTGCCAGCAGTTATGGACAGGGTGGCTATGGCTACACCTTC. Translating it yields CASSYGQGGYGYTF.

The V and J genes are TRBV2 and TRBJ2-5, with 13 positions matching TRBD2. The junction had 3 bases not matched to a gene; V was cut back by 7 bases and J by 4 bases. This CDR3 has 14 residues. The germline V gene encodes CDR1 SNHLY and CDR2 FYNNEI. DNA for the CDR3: TGTGCCAGCACGTGGACTAGCGGGAGAGAGACCCAGTACTTC. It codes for CASTWTSGRETQYF.

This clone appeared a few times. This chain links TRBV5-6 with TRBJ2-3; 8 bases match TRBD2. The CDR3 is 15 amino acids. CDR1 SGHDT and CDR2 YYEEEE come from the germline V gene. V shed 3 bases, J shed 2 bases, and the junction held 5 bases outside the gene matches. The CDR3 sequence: CASSSAGAPTDTQYF. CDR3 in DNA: TGTGCCAGCAGCTCAGCGGGGGCCCCCACAGATACGCAGTATTTT.